This T cell receptor beta chain was observed in a study of CD8 T cells in ankylosing spondylitis (dated by TCRdb to about 2017). For the study in its entirety: To find TCR variants linked to disease, the study profiled T cell receptor beta repertoires in ankylosing spondylitis patients and healthy donors. In total, the full study cohort was made up of about 110 healthy donors and more than 20 ankylosing spondylitis patients. Peripheral blood was sampled, and synovial fluid was additionally collected from ankylosing spondylitis patients.

The run used an Illumina HiSeq 2500. Quantitative 5'-RACE with molecular barcodes was used to prepare TCR beta libraries. The published analysis was carried out like this. A new computational method based on a probabilistic model of VDJ rearrangement was used to identify disease-linked TCR variants. The public sequencing data were trimmed at Q25 with fastp and processed into clonotypes with MiXCR by TCRdb, which kept only in-frame beta chains. Rows with a matching CDR3 protein are joined into one entry that keeps the most common DNA and genes. It is TCRdb's table, rather than the study itself, that gives the V and J calls and clone size. The sample profile shows under 150,000 distinct CDR3 sequences; 17% of them were found once. 30% to 35% of the sample is in the top ten clones. The germline V gene (reference sequence) sets CDR1 to DFQATT and CDR2 to SNEGSKA. Trimming at the junction amounts to 3 bases on V and 0 bases on J, and the germline ends lie 9 bases apart. Its CDR3 holds 13 amino acids, cysteine through phenylalanine. The read is trimmed to its CDR3 DNA, 39 bases read in frame from base 1.

Remarks on this clonotype: Its antigen is not yet known. Nothing much larger sits one base from this clone, and base qualities are not available.

Study-wide conclusions, independent of this receptor: Some motif variants had previously been reported in the synovial fluid and blood of reactive arthritis patients, which suggests shared mechanisms of disease initiation. The disease-linked clones showed a CD8+ phenotype and occurred at relatively low frequencies in peripheral blood. A TCR beta motif of fewer than 10 highly homologous amino acid variants appeared characteristic of blood from ankylosing spondylitis patients. The disease-linked clones were reported to be significantly enriched in matched synovial fluid samples from ankylosing spondylitis patients.

Sequencing was performed on blood, either unsorted or a sorted T cell fraction (not recorded which). The TCR originated in a male donor with ankylosing spondylitis. In this chain, TRBV20-1 is recombined with TRBJ2-7; no D gene can be assigned with confidence. The DNA reads as follows: TGCAGTGCTAGGAGATACAGCTCCTACGAGCAGTACTTC. The encoded protein is CSARRYSSYEQYF.